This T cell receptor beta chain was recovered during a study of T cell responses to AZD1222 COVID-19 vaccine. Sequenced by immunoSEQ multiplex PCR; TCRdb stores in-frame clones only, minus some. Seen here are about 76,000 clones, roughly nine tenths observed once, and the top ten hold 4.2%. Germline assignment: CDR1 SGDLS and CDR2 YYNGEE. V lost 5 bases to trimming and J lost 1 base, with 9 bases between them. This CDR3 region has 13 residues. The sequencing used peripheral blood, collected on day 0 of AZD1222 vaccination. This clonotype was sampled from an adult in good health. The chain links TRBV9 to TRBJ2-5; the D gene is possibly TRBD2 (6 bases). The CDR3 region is CASSYGSQETQYF. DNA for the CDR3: TGTGCCAGCAGTTACGGGAGCCAAGAGACCCAGTACTTC.